The rows below give T cell receptor beta chains drawn from one sample of a study of neoadjuvant anti-PD-1 for oral cavity cancer. The repertoire was sequenced with immunoSEQ multiplex PCR; TCRdb's copy has only in-frame clones and lacks some. The repertoire includes just over 65,000 clones, about 88% of them detected once, and 3% to 3.5% sits in the top ten. Sequencing used PBMCs, obtained after nivolumab (anti-PD-1) treatment. The receptors here all came from a person between 40 and 85 years old with oral cavity squamous cell carcinoma. CDR3s include the opening cysteine and the closing phenylalanine or tryptophan. A D gene is named only where the DNA matches it firmly. Clone sizes are given selectively: once, few, many, or a class where the clone is expanded.

D gene: -
V gene: TRBV12-5
J gene: TRBJ2-2
clone size: -
CDR3 protein: CASATGNTGELFF
CDR3 DNA: TGTGCTAGTGCCACGGGGAACACCGGGGAGCTGTTTTTT

D gene: TRBD1
V gene: TRBV5-1
J gene: TRBJ2-7
clone size: -
CDR3 protein: CASSLGQGFDEQYF
CDR3 DNA: TGCGCCAGCAGCTTGGGACAGGGGTTCGACGAGCAGTACTTC

D gene: TRBD1
V gene: TRBV4-1
J gene: TRBJ2-1
clone size: once
CDR3 protein: CASSQDKQGPEQFF
CDR3 DNA: TGCGCCAGCAGCCAAGATAAACAGGGGCCTGAGCAGTTCTTC

D gene: -
V gene: TRBV5-6
J gene: TRBJ1-1
clone size: medium-sized
CDR3 protein: CASSPGQFYLNTEAFF
CDR3 DNA: TGTGCCAGCAGCCCCGGACAGTTTTACTTGAACACTGAAGCTTTCTTT

D gene: TRBD2
V gene: TRBV9
J gene: TRBJ2-1
clone size: -
CDR3 protein: CASSVASGGKEQFF
CDR3 DNA: TGTGCCAGCAGCGTAGCCTCGGGGGGAAAAGAGCAGTTCTTC

D gene: TRBD1
V gene: TRBV11-3
J gene: TRBJ1-1
clone size: once
CDR3 protein: CASSSDRGYAFF
CDR3 DNA: TGTGCCAGCAGCTCAGACAGGGGGTATGCTTTCTTT

D gene: -
V gene: TRBV5-1
J gene: TRBJ2-7
clone size: -
CDR3 protein: CASSPGLKGSYEQYF
CDR3 DNA: TGCGCCAGCAGCCCGGGACTGAAGGGATCCTACGAGCAGTACTTC

D gene: TRBD2
V gene: TRBV7-9
J gene: TRBJ2-1
clone size: few
CDR3 protein: CASSGSGRALNEQFF
CDR3 DNA: TGTGCCAGCAGCGGTAGCGGGAGGGCCCTCAATGAGCAGTTCTTC

D gene: -
V gene: TRBV5-4
J gene: TRBJ2-1
clone size: -
CDR3 protein: CASNREFSDEQFF
CDR3 DNA: TGTGCCAGCAACCGGGAATTTAGCGATGAGCAGTTCTTC

D gene: TRBD2
V gene: TRBV10-1
J gene: TRBJ2-1
clone size: -
CDR3 protein: CASSEFGTRSNEQFF
CDR3 DNA: TGCGCCAGCAGTGAGTTCGGGACTAGATCCAATGAGCAGTTCTTC

D gene: -
V gene: TRBV4-1
J gene: TRBJ1-1
clone size: -
CDR3 protein: CASSQATEAFF
CDR3 DNA: TGCGCCAGCAGCCAAGCCACTGAAGCTTTCTTT

D gene: TRBD2
V gene: TRBV11-2
J gene: TRBJ2-7
clone size: -
CDR3 protein: CASSPYGSSGSVEQYF
CDR3 DNA: TGTGCCAGCAGTCCTTATGGATCCAGCGGGAGTGTCGAGCAGTACTTC

D gene: -
V gene: TRBV30
J gene: TRBJ1-3
clone size: -
CDR3 protein: CAWSGAGNTIYF
CDR3 DNA: TGTGCCTGGAGTGGGGCTGGAAACACCATATATTTT

D gene: -
V gene: TRBV15
J gene: TRBJ2-3
clone size: -
CDR3 protein: CATSIVAGPTTDTQYF
CDR3 DNA: TGTGCCACCAGCATCGTAGCCGGACCCACCACAGATACGCAGTATTTT

D gene: TRBD1
V gene: TRBV13
J gene: TRBJ1-2
clone size: few
CDR3 protein: CASSLGTGNYGYTF
CDR3 DNA: TGTGCCAGCAGCCTGGGGACAGGCAACTATGGCTACACCTTC

D gene: -
V gene: TRBV6-5
J gene: TRBJ2-3
clone size: -
CDR3 protein: CASKDRPDTQYF
CDR3 DNA: TGTGCCAGCAAAGACAGGCCGGATACGCAGTATTTT

D gene: -
V gene: TRBV6-5
J gene: TRBJ2-5
clone size: -
CDR3 protein: CASSTYWGSQETQYF
CDR3 DNA: TGTGCCAGCAGCACCTACTGGGGCAGCCAAGAGACCCAGTACTTC

D gene: TRBD1
V gene: TRBV6-1
J gene: TRBJ1-1
clone size: -
CDR3 protein: CASRSGGSTEAFF
CDR3 DNA: TGTGCCAGCCGTTCAGGGGGAAGCACTGAAGCTTTCTTT

D gene: TRBD1
V gene: TRBV9
J gene: TRBJ2-7
clone size: -
CDR3 protein: CASSLSGDSYEQYF
CDR3 DNA: TGTGCCAGCAGCCTATCCGGGGACAGCTACGAGCAGTACTTC

D gene: -
V gene: TRBV30
J gene: TRBJ1-4
clone size: -
CDR3 protein: CAWTSRGGEKLFF
CDR3 DNA: TGTGCCTGGACTAGCAGGGGTGGCGAAAAACTGTTTTTT

D gene: -
V gene: TRBV29-1
J gene: TRBJ2-3
clone size: few
CDR3 protein: CSVDQQFTDTQYF
CDR3 DNA: TGCAGCGTTGATCAACAGTTCACAGATACGCAGTATTTT

D gene: -
V gene: TRBV14
J gene: TRBJ1-1
clone size: -
CDR3 protein: CASSQDRSKAFF
CDR3 DNA: TGTGCCAGCAGCCAAGATCGTTCGAAAGCTTTCTTT

D gene: -
V gene: TRBV12-5
J gene: TRBJ2-1
clone size: -
CDR3 protein: CASGLDPGAEQFF
CDR3 DNA: TGTGCTAGTGGTTTGGACCCAGGGGCTGAGCAGTTCTTC

D gene: TRBD1
V gene: TRBV19
J gene: TRBJ1-1
clone size: -
CDR3 protein: CASSTRPGQGATEAFF
CDR3 DNA: TGTGCCAGTAGTACCCGCCCCGGACAGGGGGCCACTGAAGCTTTCTTT

D gene: -
V gene: TRBV6-4
J gene: TRBJ1-5
clone size: -
CDR3 protein: CASSAETDQPQHF
CDR3 DNA: TGTGCCAGCAGTGCCGAGACAGATCAGCCCCAGCATTTT

D gene: -
V gene: TRBV5-1
J gene: TRBJ2-2
clone size: -
CDR3 protein: CASSRTDGQYTGELFF
CDR3 DNA: TGCGCCAGCAGCCGTACGGACGGGCAGTACACCGGGGAGCTGTTTTTT

D gene: -
V gene: TRBV6-1
J gene: TRBJ1-1
clone size: -
CDR3 protein: CASRFLGYTEAFF
CDR3 DNA: TGTGCCAGCAGATTTCTCGGGTACACTGAAGCTTTCTTT

D gene: TRBD2
V gene: TRBV5-1
J gene: TRBJ2-2
clone size: -
CDR3 protein: CASSTPRGTSGSKGTGELFF
CDR3 DNA: TGCGCCAGCAGCACCCCAAGGGGGACTAGCGGGAGTAAAGGCACCGGGGAGCTGTTTTTT

D gene: -
V gene: TRBV11-2
J gene: TRBJ2-1
clone size: -
CDR3 protein: CASSLGGREEQFF
CDR3 DNA: TGTGCCAGCAGCTTAGGGGGGCGGGAGGAGCAGTTCTTC

D gene: -
V gene: TRBV7-2
J gene: TRBJ1-1
clone size: -
CDR3 protein: CASSLGAKNTEAFF
CDR3 DNA: TGTGCCAGCAGCTTAGGTGCGAAGAACACTGAAGCTTTCTTT

D gene: -
V gene: TRBV6-1
J gene: TRBJ2-7
clone size: -
CDR3 protein: CASSEGDRVYEQCF
CDR3 DNA: TGTGCCAGCAGTGAAGGGGATAGGGTATACGAGCAGTGCTTC

D gene: -
V gene: TRBV7-3
J gene: TRBJ2-5
clone size: -
CDR3 protein: CASSFRGQETQYF
CDR3 DNA: TGTGCCAGCAGTTTCAGGGGCCAAGAGACCCAGTACTTC

D gene: -
V gene: TRBV11-2
J gene: TRBJ2-7
clone size: -
CDR3 protein: CASSLRPIVFPYEQYF
CDR3 DNA: TGTGCCAGCAGCCTTCGCCCGATAGTGTTTCCCTACGAGCAGTACTTC

D gene: TRBD1
V gene: TRBV6-5
J gene: TRBJ1-5
clone size: -
CDR3 protein: CASSDQGAREPQHF
CDR3 DNA: TGTGCCAGCAGTGACCAGGGGGCGAGAGAGCCCCAGCATTTT

D gene: -
V gene: TRBV10-1
J gene: TRBJ2-2
clone size: -
CDR3 protein: CASSRDLNTGELFF
CDR3 DNA: TGCGCCAGCAGCCGGGACCTAAACACCGGGGAGCTGTTTTTT

D gene: TRBD1
V gene: TRBV30
J gene: TRBJ1-2
clone size: -
CDR3 protein: CAWSGTGLNNNYGYTF
CDR3 DNA: TGTGCCTGGTCCGGGACAGGTCTAAACAATAACTATGGCTACACCTTC

D gene: -
V gene: TRBV27
J gene: TRBJ2-7
clone size: -
CDR3 protein: CASSSSGGPPFEQYF
CDR3 DNA: TGTGCCAGCAGTTCCTCGGGGGGCCCCCCTTTCGAGCAGTACTTC

D gene: -
V gene: TRBV21-1
J gene: TRBJ2-2
clone size: few
CDR3 protein: CASTPWTSGRADTGELFF
CDR3 DNA: TGTGCCAGCACCCCTTGGACTAGCGGGAGGGCCGACACCGGGGAGCTGTTTTTT

D gene: -
V gene: TRBV19
J gene: TRBJ1-3
clone size: -
CDR3 protein: CASSIAETSGNTIYF
CDR3 DNA: TGTGCCAGTAGTATAGCGGAAACCTCTGGAAACACCATATATTTT

D gene: -
V gene: TRBV28
J gene: TRBJ1-2
clone size: -
CDR3 protein: CASTPGGNYGYTF
CDR3 DNA: TGTGCCAGCACCCCCGGGGGAAACTATGGCTACACCTTC

D gene: -
V gene: TRBV9
J gene: TRBJ2-3
clone size: -
CDR3 protein: CASSASGSGLTDTQYF
CDR3 DNA: TGTGCCAGCAGCGCATCAGGGTCGGGGCTCACAGATACGCAGTATTTT

D gene: -
V gene: TRBV25-1
J gene: TRBJ2-2
clone size: -
CDR3 protein: CASGSPGEVATGELFF
CDR3 DNA: TGTGCCAGCGGCTCCCCCGGGGAGGTGGCCACCGGGGAGCTGTTTTTT

D gene: -
V gene: TRBV14
J gene: TRBJ1-2
clone size: few
CDR3 protein: CASSHRGQGTLNYGYTF
CDR3 DNA: TGTGCCAGCAGCCACCGAGGGCAGGGCACTCTTAACTATGGCTACACCTTC

D gene: -
V gene: TRBV27
J gene: TRBJ2-4
clone size: -
CDR3 protein: CASRVGGADIQYF
CDR3 DNA: TGTGCCAGCAGGGTAGGGGGGGCAGACATTCAGTACTTC

D gene: TRBD1
V gene: TRBV2
J gene: TRBJ1-3
clone size: -
CDR3 protein: CASSPGTANTIYF
CDR3 DNA: TGTGCCAGCAGCCCTGGGACAGCGAACACCATATATTTT

D gene: TRBD1
V gene: TRBV9
J gene: TRBJ1-3
clone size: -
CDR3 protein: CASTVGTGANTIYF
CDR3 DNA: TGTGCCAGCACCGTGGGGACAGGGGCGAACACCATATATTTT

D gene: -
V gene: TRBV6-4
J gene: TRBJ2-6
clone size: -
CDR3 protein: CASSETEDGANVLTF
CDR3 DNA: TGTGCCAGCAGTGAGACAGAGGATGGGGCCAACGTCCTGACTTTC

D gene: -
V gene: TRBV10-2
J gene: TRBJ2-7
clone size: -
CDR3 protein: CASSSSGYEQYF
CDR3 DNA: TGCGCCAGCAGTTCCAGTGGCTACGAGCAGTACTTC

D gene: -
V gene: TRBV7-2
J gene: TRBJ1-1
clone size: once
CDR3 protein: CASSPYGGNTEAFF
CDR3 DNA: TGTGCCAGCAGCCCGTACGGTGGGAACACTGAAGCTTTCTTT

D gene: TRBD2
V gene: TRBV5-1
J gene: TRBJ2-7
clone size: -
CDR3 protein: CASSSDLAGNEQYF
CDR3 DNA: TGCGCCAGCAGCTCTGACCTAGCGGGAAACGAGCAGTACTTC

D gene: TRBD2
V gene: TRBV10-1
J gene: TRBJ2-1
clone size: few
CDR3 protein: CASSGTSGNNEQFF
CDR3 DNA: TGCGCCAGCAGTGGGACTAGCGGTAACAATGAGCAGTTCTTC

D gene: -
V gene: TRBV27
J gene: TRBJ1-3
clone size: -
CDR3 protein: CASPPPRESSGNTIYF
CDR3 DNA: TGTGCCAGCCCCCCTCCTAGGGAGAGCTCTGGAAACACCATATATTTT

D gene: TRBD2
V gene: TRBV4-1
J gene: TRBJ2-5
clone size: -
CDR3 protein: CASSQSSGGRETQYF
CDR3 DNA: TGCGCCAGCAGCCAGAGTAGCGGGGGACGGGAGACCCAGTACTTC